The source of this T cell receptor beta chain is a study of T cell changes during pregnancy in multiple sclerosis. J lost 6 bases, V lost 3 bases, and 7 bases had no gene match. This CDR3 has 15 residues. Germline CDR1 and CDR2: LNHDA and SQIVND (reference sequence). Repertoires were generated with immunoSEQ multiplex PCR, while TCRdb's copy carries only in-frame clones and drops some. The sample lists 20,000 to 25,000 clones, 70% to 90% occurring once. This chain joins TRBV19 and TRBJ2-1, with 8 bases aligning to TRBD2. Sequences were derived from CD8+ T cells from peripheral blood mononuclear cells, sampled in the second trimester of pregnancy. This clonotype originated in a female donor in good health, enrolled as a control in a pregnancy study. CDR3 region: CASSMWGAGVNEQFF. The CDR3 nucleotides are TGTGCCAGTAGTATGTGGGGAGCGGGAGTCAATGAGCAGTTCTTC. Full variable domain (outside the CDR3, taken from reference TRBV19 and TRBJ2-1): DGGITQSPKYLFRKEGQNVTLSCEQNLNHDAMYWYRQDPGQGLRLIYYSQIVNDFQKGDIAEGYSVSREKKESFPLTVTSAQKNPTAFYLCASSMWGAGVNEQFFGPGTRLTVL.